This TCR beta chain emerged from a study of identical twins. Study-level findings and limits: Clonotypes of the beta chain that were abundant in cord blood carried fewer insertions (memory repertoires showed none).

This clonotype was seen a few times. Its antigen is currently unknown. TCRdb re-called the 5' RACE reads with MiXCR, one entry per CDR3 protein. This sample has some 900,000 distinct CDR3 sequences; roughly an eighth occur once, and the top ten carry around 1.6%. These data were also filed under a second study, of yellow fever vaccine responses in identical twins. In that study: Twins' T cell vaccine responses reportedly looked partly convergent, partly personalized.

Input material: PBMCs. The receptor was isolated from a woman younger than 35 in good health.

In nucleotides, the CDR3 is TGTGCCAGCAGCGGTGGTGGTGGAAACACCATATATTTT. Protein product: CASSGGGGNTIYF. The chain couples TRBV7-9 to TRBJ1-3, with D uncertain. Trimming removed 5 bases from V and 3 bases from J, with 8 bases in between. The germline V gene encodes CDR1 SEHNR and CDR2 FQNEAQ (reference sequence). There are 13 residues in the CDR3.